What follows are 22 T cell receptor beta chains derived from one specimen sequenced in a study of T cells in Graves' hyperthyroidism and ophthalmopathy. Amplified regions were TCR beta CDR3 sequences from RNA transcripts. Primed by the HTBI set, a first-round RT-PCR was run on the TCR CDR3. One entry per CDR3 protein results from TCRdb running MiXCR on the multiplex PCR reads. Of around 700,000 distinct CDR3 sequences listed, about a third were seen once; the top ten hold about a third. Material: blood. These receptors originate from a woman aged 40-49 years with Graves' hyperthyroidism.

For this clonotype: A single base separates this from a much larger clone, so it may be a read error. This chain joins TRBV20-1 and TRBJ1-2; D is ambiguous. This CDR3 spans 13 amino acids. The germline V and J ends were trimmed by 1 base and 5 bases, with 11 bases remaining between them. Per the germline V gene, CDR1 is DFQATT and CDR2 is SNEGSKA (reference sequence). For the CDR3, the DNA is TGCAGTGCTAGAGTACTACGGGGATATGGCTACACCTTC. Translating it yields CSARVLRGYGYTF.

For this clonotype: This may come from a read error, since a much larger clone is one base off. The rearrangement joins TRBV11-2 to TRBJ2-7, with D perhaps matching TRBD2 (6 bases). Looked up from germline, CDR1 is SGHAT and CDR2 is FQNNGV. CDR3 length equals 13 residues. The CDR3 loop is CAGSPGTHGEQYF. The CDR3 nucleotides read TGTGCCGGCAGCCCGGGGACTCACGGCGAGCAGTACTTC.

This chain connects TRBV6-5 to TRBJ1-4; D may be TRBD1 (6 bases). CDR3 length: 16 amino acids. Germline V gives CDR1 MNHEY, CDR2 SVGAGI. The V end lost 2 bases, the J end lost 3 bases, and 13 bases lay between the germline ends. In DNA, the CDR3 is TGTGCCAGCAGTTACAGCAGGGGACCGGCTAATGAAAAACTGTTTTTT. It specifies CASSYSRGPANEKLFF.

CDR3 bases: TGCAGTGCTAGTACCGGCTCGATTAGGGGCAATCAGCCCCAGCATTTT. This encodes CSASTGSIRGNQPQHF. The chain has TRBV20-1 and TRBJ1-5; D gene unclear. In germline, CDR1 is DFQATT, CDR2 SNEGSKA (reference sequence). The germline V and J ends were trimmed by 3 bases and 2 bases, with 17 bases remaining between them. The CDR3 has 16 residues.

The genes are TRBV7-3 and TRBJ1-6; maybe TRBD1 (5 bases). CDR1 is SGHTA and CDR2 is FQGTGA in the germline V gene. Deletions cut 1 base from V and 7 bases from J, with 11 bases between. CDR3 size: 15 residues. CDR3 sequence: CASSLNSGGNSPLHF. The CDR3 DNA follows: TGTGCCAGCAGCTTAAACTCGGGGGGAAATTCACCCCTCCACTTT.

This clonotype has at least ten counts. The V gene is TRBV7-9, the J gene TRBJ1-4; D is ambiguous. The CDR3 length is 12 residues. The V gene lost 8 bases and the J gene lost 8 bases, with 12 bases spanning the gap. The germline CDR1 and CDR2 sequences are SEHNR and FQNEAQ (reference sequence). CDR3 in DNA: TGTGCCAGCGCCCAGATCGACGAAAAACTGTTTTTT. Translation gives CASAQIDEKLFF.

This clonotype was recorded many times. The chain combines TRBV2 with TRBJ1-1; D unclear. In germline, CDR1 is SNHLY, CDR2 FYNNEI. This CDR3 spans 14 amino acids. Trimming removed 1 base at V and 0 bases at J, with 6 bases between. CDR3 sequence: CASSEGVLNTEAFF. The CDR3 nucleotides are TGTGCCAGCAGTGAAGGGGTCTTGAACACTGAAGCTTTCTTT.

This clonotype appeared a few times. The chain uses TRBV12-3 or TRBV12-4 and TRBJ2-7, with 8 bases identical to TRBD1. The CDR3 extends over 15 amino acids. V shed 6 bases, J shed 0 bases, and the junction held 7 bases outside the gene matches. Here the CDR3 DNA reads TGTGCCAGCAGATACCGGGACAGGAACTCCTACGAGCAGTACTTC. Translation gives CASRYRDRNSYEQYF.

A note on this clonotype: A much larger clone sits a single nucleotide away, making a read error possible. The rearrangement links TRBV6-5 to TRBJ2-7, with TRBD1 matching over 7 bases. The CDR3 covers 14 residues. The germline V gene encodes CDR1 MNHEY and CDR2 SVGAGI. The V segment lost 5 bases and the J segment 2 bases; nucleotides outside the gene matches: 6. CDR3 sequence: CASSHGQEPYEQYF. For the CDR3, the DNA is TGTGCCAGCAGTCACGGACAGGAGCCCTACGAGCAGTACTTC.

This clonotype showed up many times. V and J are TRBV7-8 and TRBJ1-3, with 7 bases lining up with TRBD1. CDR3 length: 16 residues. J lost 0 bases, V lost 6 bases, and 8 bases had no gene match. Germline values: CDR1 SGHVS, CDR2 FQNEAQ. CDR3 in amino acids: CASSSQGQHSGNTIYF. CDR3 DNA: TGTGCCAGCAGTTCCCAGGGACAGCACTCTGGAAACACCATATATTTT. Drawing the rest from reference TRBV7-8 and TRBJ1-3, the complete variable domain is GAGVSQSPRYKVAKRGQDVALRCDPISGHVSLFWYQQALGQGPEFLTYFQNEAQLDKSGLPSDRFFAERPEGSVSTLKIQRTQQEDSAVYLCASSSQGQHSGNTIYFGEGSWLTVV.

This clonotype was seen repeatedly, ten times or more. This chain connects TRBV24-1 to TRBJ2-6; 9 bases line up with TRBD1. The CDR3 contains 14 residues. V lost 4 bases to trimming and J lost 13 bases; unmatched junction nucleotides: 7. Germline-derived CDR1 and CDR2 are KGHDR and SFDVKD. The CDR3 region has the DNA TGTGCCACCAGTGACCTTGACAGGGGGGGAGTCCTGACTTTC. Its translation is CATSDLDRGGVLTF.

The chain has TRBV6-5 and TRBJ1-1; D remains unclear. The CDR3 contains 14 residues. The germline CDR1 and CDR2 sequences are MNHEY and SVGAGI. V was clipped by 7 bases and J by 4 bases, with 16 bases between them. The CDR3 region has the DNA TGTGCCAGCATTGGTGGGAGGGTGGGCACTGAAGCTTTCTTT. This encodes CASIGGRVGTEAFF.

V is TRBV7-2 and J is TRBJ2-1, with 11 nucleotides matching TRBD2. V lost 5 bases and J lost 3; bases outside the gene matches: 6. The CDR3 is 16 amino acids. CDR1 is SGHTA, CDR2 FQGNSA, per germline. The CDR3 DNA follows: TGTGCCAGCAGCCTTGACGGGACTAGCGGCTACAATGAGCAGTTCTTC. This gives the protein CASSLDGTSGYNEQFF.

The chain has TRBV7-9 and TRBJ2-7; TRBD1 might be the D (5 bases). CDR1 is SEHNR and CDR2 is FQNEAQ in the germline V gene (reference sequence). CDR3 length equals 14 residues. Trimming pared 1 base from V and 6 bases from J, leaving 13 bases between. Written as DNA, the CDR3 is TGTGCCAGCAGCTTAGTGAGTGGGGCCGCCGAGCAGTACTTC. Residues: CASSLVSGAAEQYF.

Many counts were recorded for this clonotype. The rearrangement uses TRBV2 and TRBJ1-2; D remains ambiguous. There are 14 residues in the CDR3. Germline values: CDR1 SNHLY, CDR2 FYNNEI. The ends were cut back, 5 bases at V and 4 bases at J, with 14 bases in the middle. The CDR3 region is CASSSFGVLYGYTF. CDR3 nucleotide sequence: TGTGCCAGCAGTTCCTTCGGAGTCCTCTATGGCTACACCTTC.

V and J are TRBV7-9 and TRBJ2-7; 9 bases agree with TRBD1. From germline, CDR1 is SEHNR and CDR2 FQNEAQ (reference sequence). With V trimmed by 5 bases and J by 6 bases, 11 bases remained unmatched. This CDR3 has 15 amino acids. CDR3 DNA: TGTGCCAGCAGCCCAGAGTGGGACAGGGCCTTCGAGCAGTACTTC. Its translation is CASSPEWDRAFEQYF.

The chain is built from TRBV25-1 and TRBJ1-1, with D maybe TRBD1 (6 bases). Trimming shortened V by 10 bases and J by 8 bases, and 17 bases separated the two germline ends. Germline lookup yields CDR1 MGHDK and CDR2 SYGVNS. CDR3 length: 12 residues. In DNA form, the CDR3 reads TGTGCCACCGAGGGGGGACCGCGCGAAGCTTTCTTT. It codes for CATEGGPREAFF.

The J gene is TRBJ1-2, the V gene TRBV11-2; 9 bases align to TRBD1. Germline V gives CDR1 SGHAT, CDR2 FQNNGV. The CDR3 runs 15 residues. With V trimmed by 5 bases and J by 2 bases, 6 bases remained unmatched. The CDR3 DNA reads TGTGCCAGCAGCCCTATCGGGACAGGGAACTATGGCTACACCTTC. Residues: CASSPIGTGNYGYTF. The full variable domain, rest sourced from reference TRBV11-2 and TRBJ1-2, is EAGVAQSPRYKIIEKRQSVAFWCNPISGHATLYWYQQILGQGPKLLIQFQNNGVVDDSQLPKDRFSAERLKGVDSTLKIQPAKLEDSAVYLCASSPIGTGNYGYTFGSGTRLTVV.

This clonotype was picked up many times. The chain recombines TRBV29-1 with TRBJ2-5; D is ambiguous. Germline lookup yields CDR1 SQVTM and CDR2 ANQGSEA. This CDR3 contains 13 residues. V lost 7 bases to trimming and J lost 0 bases, with 12 bases between them. The CDR3 loop is CSASRTYQETQYF. The CDR3 DNA is TGCAGCGCGAGCCGGACCTACCAAGAGACCCAGTACTTC.

This clonotype was picked up many times. The rearrangement links TRBV15 to TRBJ1-6, with TRBD1 as a possible D gene (5 bases). Germline loops: CDR1 LNHNV, CDR2 YYDKDF (reference sequence). This CDR3 comprises 17 residues. V lost 0 bases, J lost 2 bases, and 11 bases lay in between. CDR3 bases: TGTGCCACCAGCAGAGATATCGGGGGTACCTATAATTCACCCCTCCACTTT. Its protein product is CATSRDIGGTYNSPLHF. Drawing the rest from reference TRBV15 and TRBJ1-6, the complete variable domain is DAMVIQNPRYQVTQFGKPVTLSCSQTLNHNVMYWYQQKSSQAPKLLFHYYDKDFNNEADTPDNFQSRRPNTSFCFLDIRSPGLGDTAMYLCATSRDIGGTYNSPLHFGNGTRLTVT.

The CDR3 is CASSQGARGSGYTF. CDR3 DNA: TGCGCCAGCAGCCAAGGAGCAAGGGGAAGTGGCTACACCTTC. The rearrangement links TRBV4-3 to TRBJ1-2; TRBD1 might be the D (5 bases). Trimming removed 1 base from V and 7 bases from J, with 13 bases in between. CDR1 LGHNA and CDR2 YSLEER come from the germline V gene. The CDR3 runs 14 residues.

This clonotype was recorded at least ten times. The chain employs TRBV29-1 and TRBJ1-5; D uncertain. Germline loops: CDR1 SQVTM, CDR2 ANQGSEA. V was trimmed by 1 base and J by 6 bases, leaving 10 bases between them. The CDR3 is 13 residues long. The CDR3: CSVEVGLGQPQHF. CDR3 DNA: TGCAGCGTTGAAGTGGGATTAGGTCAGCCCCAGCATTTT.